The present T cell receptor beta chain was sequenced within a study of CXCR3-negative and CXCR3-positive naive CD8 T cells. Points from the study as a whole: CXCR3-positive naive cells had more hydrophobic TRB CDR3s than CXCR3-negative naive cells.

The CDR3 totals 14 residues. The germline CDR1 and CDR2 sequences are SNHLY and FYNNEI. On this clonotype itself: What it binds is unknown.

Libraries were UMI-labeled 5' RACE TRB cDNA. Reanalyzing the 5' RACE reads, TCRdb keeps one entry per CDR3 protein, without DNA. Its listing shows 100,000 to 150,000 distinct CDR3 sequences. The sample consisted of naive CXCR3+ CD8+ T cells from blood. Subset reported: CD45RO-CCR7+CD27+CD95- naive CD8+ T cells expressing CXCR3 (TNR3+). The chain is built from TRBV2 and TRBJ1-2; TCRdb selects TRBD1, and the lack of DNA leaves this call unchecked. This clonotype originated in a human donor in good health. Some clones in this sample may be carry-over from other donors' samples. The CDR3 reads CASSGTGGWNGYTF.